The clone carrying this TCR beta chain came up a few times. Its antigen remains unidentified. TCR beta rearrangements were amplified from peripheral blood genomic DNA. A mixed TRB-A/B primer pool amplified rearranged TRB by multiplex touch-down PCR. A single record per CDR3 protein comes from TCRdb applying MiXCR to the multiplex PCR reads. The sample has about 2,000 distinct CDR3 sequences, around 19% seen once; the top ten hold roughly 22%. This entry is derived from a study of T cell repertoires in aging, cancer and after chemotherapy. The CDR3 contains 16 residues. J was trimmed by 5 bases and V by 4 bases; bases with no gene match: 13. The germline V gene has CDR1 MGHRA and CDR2 YSYEKL. The study's findings and limits: Rebound thymic output was suggested by rising median generation probability during chemotherapy in each cancer cohort.

Sequencing was done on a sample of blood. V usage is TRBV4-1 and J usage is TRBJ2-5; 7 bases align to TRBD1. This clonotype originated in a human donor with a solid tumor. The DNA for the CDR3 is TGCGCCAGCAGCCTCTCCGGACAGACAGGGTGGGAGACCCAGTACTTC. Its protein is CASSLSGQTGWETQYF.